This T cell receptor (beta chain) was retrieved from a study of T cell responses to AZD1222 COVID-19 vaccine (dated by TCRdb to about 2021). For the study in its entirety: TCR sequencing covered 230 or so trial participants: 207 given two doses of AZD1222 and 26 given two doses of MenACWY control vaccine. Trial participants were enrolled into age subgroups of 18-55, 56-69 and 70-plus years, which contained roughly 150, 30 and 60 TCR-sequenced participants, respectively. The full study reports these points: In the small 56-69-year group, the increase in depth fell short of significance, most likely because of low power. Most participants were white British and females outnumbered males, and the authors suggested that clonal diversity may have been underestimated. Vaccine-associated CD4 TCRs spanned the whole spike protein, with dominant responses in regions 160-218 and 743-854. No day 14 peak-response samples were available, so repertoires were characterized only after the peak T cell response. Nearly half of unique spike-specific TCRs reportedly recognized epitopes outside regions mutated in the B.1.351 and B.1.1.7 variants. After two AZD1222 doses, both the breadth and the depth of spike-specific TCRs were significantly higher than at day 0 and than in MenACWY recipients. Conclusions about previously exposed vaccinees are limited, since just five or six AZD1222 recipients were seropositive for SARS-CoV-2 at baseline.

The CDR3 holds 13 amino acids from the cysteine to the phenylalanine. The kept DNA is CDR3 alone, 39 bases in frame from the first base. V loses 2 bases, J loses 8 bases, and the germline ends lie 12 bases apart. The germline V gene specifies MDHEN as CDR1 and SYDVKM as CDR2. The CDR3 regions of human TCRbeta chains were subjected to immunosequencing. As for the authors' bioinformatics: TCRs in the repertoires were compared against a reference library of SARS-CoV-2-specific TCRs that had been generated with the MIRA antigen-specificity platform. Breadth was defined as the fraction of unique TCRs that were SARS-CoV-2-associated. Depth was defined as the fraction of total T cells that were SARS-CoV-2-associated. Each spike-specific TCR was assigned to its reactive spike region and to a CD4 or CD8 class using the MIRA data. Log10-transformed breadth and depth values were compared by one-way ANOVA with Sidak's multiple comparisons tests. TCRdb stores this immuneACCESS table with in-frame sequences only. Part of the clones is absent; in the studies checked, under half of the shortfall reflects unresolved V genes, and no reason is known for the rest. That table supplies the V and J calls and clone size; D and trimming were determined from the DNA. This sample gives tens of thousands of clones in total; 75% to 90% of them show up just once. Of the sample, under 11% falls within the top ten clones.

What the time point label conveys for this sample: about 28 days (+/-7) after the second vaccine dose. AZD1222 recipients with second doses at about 4 weeks or about 12 weeks were pooled, because spike-specific TCR depth and breadth did not differ between schedules. Vaccinee samples came from UK trials COV001 and COV002, including a single-blind randomized controlled phase 2/3 trial of AZD1222 (ChAdOx1 nCoV-19) in healthy adults. Trial participant PBMC samples were collected at day 0 and day 28 after the second dose for TCRbeta chain sequencing. A word on this clone: The antigen it recognizes is unknown. No base quality values were provided; no much bigger clone lies one nucleotide off.

The sequencing used peripheral blood, collected 28 days after the second AZD1222 dose. Recombination joined TRBV28 with TRBJ1-2; TRBD1 is a possible D gene, resting on 5 matching bases. This TCR was recovered from an adult who received the AZD1222 COVID-19 vaccine. The CDR3 protein sequence reads: CASSLALGVGYTF. The DNA sequence is given as TGTGCCAGCAGTTTAGCGTTGGGGGTCGGCTACACCTTC.